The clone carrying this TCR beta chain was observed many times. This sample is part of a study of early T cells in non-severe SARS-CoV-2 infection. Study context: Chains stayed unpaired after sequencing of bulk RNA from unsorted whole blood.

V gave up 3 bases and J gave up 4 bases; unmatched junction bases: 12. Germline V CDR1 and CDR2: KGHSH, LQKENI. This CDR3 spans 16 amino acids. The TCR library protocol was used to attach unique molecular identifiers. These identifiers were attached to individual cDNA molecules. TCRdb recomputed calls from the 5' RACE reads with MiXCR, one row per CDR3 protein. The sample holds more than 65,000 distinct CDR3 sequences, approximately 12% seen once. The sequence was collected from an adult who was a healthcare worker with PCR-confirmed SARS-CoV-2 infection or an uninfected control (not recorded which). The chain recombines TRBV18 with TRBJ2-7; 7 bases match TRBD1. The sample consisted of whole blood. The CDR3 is CASSPSIGTESYEQYF. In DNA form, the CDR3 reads TGTGCCAGCTCACCCTCGATCGGGACAGAAAGTTACGAGCAGTACTTC.